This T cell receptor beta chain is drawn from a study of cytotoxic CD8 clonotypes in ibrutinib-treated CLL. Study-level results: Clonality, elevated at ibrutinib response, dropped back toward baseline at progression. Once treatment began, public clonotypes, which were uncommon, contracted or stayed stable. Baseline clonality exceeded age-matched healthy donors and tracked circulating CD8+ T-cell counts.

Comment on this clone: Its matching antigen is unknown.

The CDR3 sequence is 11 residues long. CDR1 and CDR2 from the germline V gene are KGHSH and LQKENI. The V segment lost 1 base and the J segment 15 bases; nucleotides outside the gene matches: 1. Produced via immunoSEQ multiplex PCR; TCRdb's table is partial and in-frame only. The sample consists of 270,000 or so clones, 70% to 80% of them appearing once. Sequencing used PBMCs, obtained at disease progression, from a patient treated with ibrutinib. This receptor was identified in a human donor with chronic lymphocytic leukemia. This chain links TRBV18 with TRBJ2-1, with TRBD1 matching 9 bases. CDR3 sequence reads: CASSPLGQGFF. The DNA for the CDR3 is TGTGCCAGCTCACCACTGGGACAGGGGTTCTTC.